This T cell receptor beta chain emerged from a study of graft-versus-host responses after intestinal transplantation. Study in general: Grafts that recipients had were multivisceral, liver-intestinal, or isolated intestinal transplants.

As concerns this clone: Antigen specificity is unknown.

V was clipped by 2 bases and J by 4 bases, with 10 bases between them. The CDR3 extends over 14 amino acids. CDR1 and CDR2 (germline): SGHTS, YDEGEE. Produced via immunoSEQ multiplex PCR; TCRdb's table is partial and in-frame only. The sample has 100,000 to 110,000 clones, about 90% seen once. The chain is built from TRBV5-8 and TRBJ2-1; no firm D call. The origin of this receptor is a human donor who was the organ donor for an intestinal transplant. This sample comprised unstimulated CD4+ T cells sorted from spleen or lymph node cells, obtained before transplant. CDR3 nucleotide sequence: TGTGCCAGCAGCTTATATGGGGATTACAATGAGCAGTTCTTC. The encoded protein is CASSLYGDYNEQFF.